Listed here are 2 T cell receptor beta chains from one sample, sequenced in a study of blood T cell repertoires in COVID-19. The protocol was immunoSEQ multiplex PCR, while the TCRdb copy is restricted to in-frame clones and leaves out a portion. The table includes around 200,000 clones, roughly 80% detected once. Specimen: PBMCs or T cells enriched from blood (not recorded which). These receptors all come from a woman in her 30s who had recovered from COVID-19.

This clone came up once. In nucleotides, the CDR3 is TGTGCCACCAGTGACCGGGGACAGACCTACAATGAGCAGTTCTTC. It yields the protein CATSDRGQTYNEQFF. The chain is built from TRBV24-1 and TRBJ2-1; 7 positions match TRBD1. Trimming removed 4 bases from V and 2 bases from J; junction bases left unmatched: 4. In germline, CDR1 is KGHDR, CDR2 SFDVKD. This CDR3 has 15 amino acids.

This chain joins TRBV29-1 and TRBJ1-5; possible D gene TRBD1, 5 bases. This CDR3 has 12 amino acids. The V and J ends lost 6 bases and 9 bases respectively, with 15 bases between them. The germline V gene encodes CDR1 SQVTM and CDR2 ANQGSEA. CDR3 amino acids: CSVADNGGPQHF. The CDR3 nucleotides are TGCAGCGTGGCAGACAACGGGGGGCCCCAGCATTTT.